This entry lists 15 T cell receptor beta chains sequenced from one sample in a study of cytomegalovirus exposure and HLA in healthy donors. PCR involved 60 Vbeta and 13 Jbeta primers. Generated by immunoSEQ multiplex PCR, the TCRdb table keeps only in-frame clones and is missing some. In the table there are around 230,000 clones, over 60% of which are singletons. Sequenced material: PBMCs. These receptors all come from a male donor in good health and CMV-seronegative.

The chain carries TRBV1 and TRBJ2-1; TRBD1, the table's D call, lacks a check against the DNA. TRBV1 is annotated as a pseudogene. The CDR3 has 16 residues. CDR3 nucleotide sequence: TGCACCAGCAGCCATCGGTTCAGGGGAGCCTACAATGAGCAGTTCTTC. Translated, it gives CTSSHRFRGAYNEQFF.

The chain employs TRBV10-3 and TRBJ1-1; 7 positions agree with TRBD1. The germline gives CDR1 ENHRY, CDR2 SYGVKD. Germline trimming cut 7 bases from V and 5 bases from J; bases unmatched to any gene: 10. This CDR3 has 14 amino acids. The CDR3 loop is CAIKPGQAGTEAFF. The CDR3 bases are TGTGCCATCAAACCAGGACAGGCGGGTACTGAAGCTTTCTTT.

CDR3 bases: TGTGCCAGCAGCCAAGCGACAGGGGGCCGGGGAGCTTTCTTT. Amino acid sequence: CASSQATGGRGAFF. V is TRBV4-2 and J is TRBJ1-1; TRBD1 agrees at 10 bases. The V segment lost 1 base and the J segment 10 bases; nucleotides outside the gene matches: 6. CDR1 LGHNA and CDR2 YNFKEQ come from the germline V gene. The CDR3 consists of 14 residues.

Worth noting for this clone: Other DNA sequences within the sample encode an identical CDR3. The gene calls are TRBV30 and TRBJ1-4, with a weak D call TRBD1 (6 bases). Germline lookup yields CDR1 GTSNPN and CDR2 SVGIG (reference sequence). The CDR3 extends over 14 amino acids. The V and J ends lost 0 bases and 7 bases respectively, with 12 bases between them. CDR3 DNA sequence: TGTGCCTGGAGTGTACGTAGGGGGGGTGAAAAACTGTTTTTT. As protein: CAWSVRRGGEKLFF.

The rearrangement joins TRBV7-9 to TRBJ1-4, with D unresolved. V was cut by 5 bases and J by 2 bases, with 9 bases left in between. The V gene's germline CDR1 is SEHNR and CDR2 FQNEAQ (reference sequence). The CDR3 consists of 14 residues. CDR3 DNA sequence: TGTGCCAGCAGCCAGAGGGAGACTAATGAAAAACTGTTTTTT. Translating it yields CASSQRETNEKLFF.

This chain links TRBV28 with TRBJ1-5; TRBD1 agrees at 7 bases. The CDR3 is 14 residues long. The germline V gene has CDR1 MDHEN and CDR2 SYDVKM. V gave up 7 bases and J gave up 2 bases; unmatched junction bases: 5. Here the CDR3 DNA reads TGTGCCAGCACCTCAGGGGGTCGCAATCAGCCCCAGCATTTT. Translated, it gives CASTSGGRNQPQHF.

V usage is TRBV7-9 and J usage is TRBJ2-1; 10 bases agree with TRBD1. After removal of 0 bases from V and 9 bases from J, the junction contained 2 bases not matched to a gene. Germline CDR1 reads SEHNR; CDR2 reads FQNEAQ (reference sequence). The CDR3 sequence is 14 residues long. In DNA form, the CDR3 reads TGTGCCAGCAGCTTAGCTGGGACAGGGGTTGAGCAGTTCTTC. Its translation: CASSLAGTGVEQFF.

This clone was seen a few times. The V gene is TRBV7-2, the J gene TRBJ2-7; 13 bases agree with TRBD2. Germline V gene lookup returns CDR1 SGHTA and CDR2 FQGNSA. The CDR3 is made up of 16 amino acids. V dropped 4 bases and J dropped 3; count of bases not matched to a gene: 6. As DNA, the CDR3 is TGTGCCAGCAGCTCCAGAGGGACTAGCGGGGACTACGAGCAGTACTTC. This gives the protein CASSSRGTSGDYEQYF.

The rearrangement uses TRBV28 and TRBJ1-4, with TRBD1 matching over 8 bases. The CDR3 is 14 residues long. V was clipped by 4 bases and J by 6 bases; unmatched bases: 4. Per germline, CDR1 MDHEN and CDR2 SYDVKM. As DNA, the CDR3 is TGTGCCAGCAGTTGGACAGGGAGGGATGAAAAACTGTTTTTT. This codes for CASSWTGRDEKLFF.

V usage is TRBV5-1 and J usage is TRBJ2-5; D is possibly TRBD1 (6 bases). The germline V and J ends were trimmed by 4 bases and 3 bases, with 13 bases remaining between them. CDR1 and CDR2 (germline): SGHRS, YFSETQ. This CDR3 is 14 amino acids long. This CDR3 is CASSATTGEETQYF. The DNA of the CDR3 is TGCGCCAGCAGCGCTACGACAGGCGAAGAGACCCAGTACTTC.

CDR3 in DNA: TGTGCCAGCAGTTTAGGGGGGGATCGGTACGAGCAGTACTTC. The encoded protein is CASSLGGDRYEQYF. The chain couples TRBV28 to TRBJ2-7; 7 bases agree with TRBD2. V lost 2 bases and J lost 4; bases outside the gene matches: 5. Germline loops: CDR1 MDHEN, CDR2 SYDVKM. CDR3 length: 14 residues.

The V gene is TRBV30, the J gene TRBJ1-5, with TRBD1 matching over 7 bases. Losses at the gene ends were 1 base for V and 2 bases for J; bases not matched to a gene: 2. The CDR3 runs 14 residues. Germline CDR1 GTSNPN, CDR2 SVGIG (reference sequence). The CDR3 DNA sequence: TGTGCCTGGAGTGAAGGGGGCGGCAATCAGCCCCAGCATTTT. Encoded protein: CAWSEGGGNQPQHF.

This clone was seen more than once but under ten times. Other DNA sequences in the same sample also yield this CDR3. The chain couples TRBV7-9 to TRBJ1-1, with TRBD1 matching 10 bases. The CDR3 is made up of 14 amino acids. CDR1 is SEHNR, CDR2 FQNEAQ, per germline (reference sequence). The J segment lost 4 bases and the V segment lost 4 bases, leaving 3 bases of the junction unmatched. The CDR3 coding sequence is TGTGCCAGCAGCTCCCGGACAGGGGGCACTGAAGCTTTCTTT. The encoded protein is CASSSRTGGTEAFF.

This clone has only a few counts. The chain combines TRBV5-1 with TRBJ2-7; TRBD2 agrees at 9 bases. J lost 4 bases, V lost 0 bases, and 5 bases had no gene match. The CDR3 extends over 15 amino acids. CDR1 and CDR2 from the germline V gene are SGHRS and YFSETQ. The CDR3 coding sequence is TGCGCCAGCAGCTTGGCGGCTAGCGGGGCTTACGAGCAGTACTTC. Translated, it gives CASSLAASGAYEQYF.

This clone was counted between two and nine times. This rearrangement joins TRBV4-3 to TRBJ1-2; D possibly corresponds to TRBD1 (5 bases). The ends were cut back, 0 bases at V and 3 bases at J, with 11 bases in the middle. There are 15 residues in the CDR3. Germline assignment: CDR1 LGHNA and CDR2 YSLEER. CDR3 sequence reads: CASSQETRQHYGYTF. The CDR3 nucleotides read TGCGCCAGCAGCCAAGAAACGAGACAGCACTATGGCTACACCTTC.